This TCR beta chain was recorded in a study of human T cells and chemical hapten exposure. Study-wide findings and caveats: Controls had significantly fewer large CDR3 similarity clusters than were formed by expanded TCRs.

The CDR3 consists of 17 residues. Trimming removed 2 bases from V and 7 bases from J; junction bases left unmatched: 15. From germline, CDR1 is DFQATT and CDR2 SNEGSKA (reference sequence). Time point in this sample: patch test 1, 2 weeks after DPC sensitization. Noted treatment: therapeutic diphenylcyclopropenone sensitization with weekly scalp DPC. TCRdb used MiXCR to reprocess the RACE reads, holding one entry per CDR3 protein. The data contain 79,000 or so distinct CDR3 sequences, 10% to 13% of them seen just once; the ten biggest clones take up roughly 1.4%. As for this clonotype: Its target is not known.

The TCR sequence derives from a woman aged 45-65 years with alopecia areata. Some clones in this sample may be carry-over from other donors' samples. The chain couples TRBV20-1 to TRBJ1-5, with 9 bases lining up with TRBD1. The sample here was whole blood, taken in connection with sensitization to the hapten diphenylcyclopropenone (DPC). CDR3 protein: CSARTPRDRVSQQPQHF. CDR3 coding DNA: TGCAGTGCTAGAACCCCCCGGGACAGGGTGTCACAACAGCCCCAGCATTTT.